The rows below give T cell receptor beta chains drawn from one sample of a study of blood T cells in healthy people across ages. Via MiXCR, TCRdb re-called the 5' RACE reads, giving one row per CDR3 protein. The sample includes 800,000 to 1,300,000 distinct CDR3 sequences, under 30% of them seen just once. The sample was also linked to a second study, of T cells of mothers and their children.

Sequencing used blood. These receptor sequences come from a girl aged 2 to 9 in good health. Both conserved end residues are part of each CDR3. The D gene is left open where the match is weak. Only some rows state a clone size, as once, few, many or a class for expanded clones.

>TRBV7-9|NA|NA|TRBJ2-6
TGTGCCAGCCCCCAAGCAAGGGACTCTCTTACTGGGGCCAACGTCCTGACTTTC
CASPQARDSLTGANVLTF
>TRBV20-1|few|TRBD2|TRBJ2-5
TGCAGTGCTAGAGTTGGTCCGGCTAGCGGACAAGAGACCCAGTACTTC
CSARVGPASGQETQYF
>TRBV7-9|many|NA|TRBJ2-5
TGTGCCAGCAGCTCCTTAGCGGTGGAGCAGTACTTC
CASSSLAVEQYF
>TRBV12-3/TRBV12-4|few|TRBD1|TRBJ1-5
TGTGCCAGCAGTTTAGGTTGGGACAGGGTCAATCAGCCCCAGCATTTT
CASSLGWDRVNQPQHF
>TRBV19|few|NA|TRBJ1-1
TGTGCCAGTAGTATTTCGGCAGGAACTGAAGCTTTCTTT
CASSISAGTEAFF
>TRBV6-5|NA|NA|TRBJ2-3
TGTGCCAGCACAAACGCGGCGTCAGATACGCAGTATTTT
CASTNAASDTQYF
>TRBV20-1|NA|NA|TRBJ1-2
TGCAGTACCCTCGGGTTAGGTGGCTACACCTTC
CSTLGLGGYTF
>TRBV18|NA|TRBD1|TRBJ1-2
TGTGCCAGCTCACCGGGGGAGACAGGGTATGGCTACACCTTC
CASSPGETGYGYTF
>TRBV7-9|few|NA|TRBJ1-4
TGTGCCAGCAGCTCCCCGCAGGTGGCAAATGAAAAACTGTTTTTT
CASSSPQVANEKLFF
>TRBV7-9|NA|TRBD1|TRBJ2-7
TGTGCCAGCAGCCGGAGCTTGGACAGGGCCTACGAGCAGTACTTC
CASSRSLDRAYEQYF
>TRBV12-5|few|TRBD1|TRBJ2-5
TGTGCTAGTGGTTCTCATCAGGGGGCGCTTTCAGAGACCCAGTACTTC
CASGSHQGALSETQYF
>TRBV5-5|NA|NA|TRBJ2-1
TGTGCCAGCAGCTTGGACGTTTTTAATGAGCAGTTCTTC
CASSLDVFNEQFF
>TRBV10-3|NA|TRBD2|TRBJ2-1
TGTGCCATCAGCAGCCTAGCGGGAGGGAGTGAGCAGTTCTTC
CAISSLAGGSEQFF
>TRBV3-1|many|NA|TRBJ1-1
TGTGCCAGCAGCCCTTGGGCGAGCGGAGAAGCTTTCTTT
CASSPWASGEAFF
>TRBV10-3|few|NA|TRBJ1-2
TGTGCCATCAGTGAGTTCAGTGACTATGGCTACACCTTC
CAISEFSDYGYTF
>TRBV14|NA|NA|TRBJ2-7
TGTGCCAGCAGTTCCTATACGACAGTAGGGTATGGGCAGTACTTC
CASSSYTTVGYGQYF
>TRBV2|NA|NA|TRBJ2-1
TGTGCCAGCAGTTGGGACTCCGAGCAGTTCTTC
CASSWDSEQFF
>TRBV19|few|NA|TRBJ2-7
TGTGCCAGTAGTCTTTCCATCTCCTACGAGCAGTACTTC
CASSLSISYEQYF
>TRBV6-1|once|NA|TRBJ1-5
TGTGCCAGCAGTGCAAGCGCGTATAGCAATCAGCCCCAGCATTTT
CASSASAYSNQPQHF
>TRBV9|NA|TRBD1|TRBJ1-4
TGTGCCAGCAGCGTCGGACAGGGGAATGAAAAACTGTTTTTT
CASSVGQGNEKLFF
>TRBV6-5|NA|TRBD1|TRBJ2-5
TGTGCCAGCAGTTTACCAGGACAGGGCCCAAAGCAGTACTTC
CASSLPGQGPKQYF
>TRBV27|NA|NA|TRBJ1-2
TGTGCCAGCAGCTCTGACGGGGGGCTCTACGGGGGCTACACCTTC
CASSSDGGLYGGYTF
>TRBV29-1|few|TRBD2|TRBJ2-5
TGCAGCGGCGGGGGGACAATCGAGACCCAGTACTTC
CSGGGTIETQYF
>TRBV4-1|NA|NA|TRBJ2-5
TGCGCCAGCAGCCAAGAACCCGGAAGGACACCCCAAGAGACCCAGTACTTC
CASSQEPGRTPQETQYF
>TRBV5-1|NA|TRBD1|TRBJ1-1
TGCGCCAGCAGCAGGGGGACAGGGGAATCGAACACTGAAGCTTTCTTT
CASSRGTGESNTEAFF
>TRBV19|few|NA|TRBJ2-2
TGTGCCAGTAGTATTATCAACACCGGGGAGCTGTTTTTT
CASSIINTGELFF
>TRBV12-3/TRBV12-4|once|TRBD1|TRBJ2-7
TGTGCCAGCAGCCCTTATCGACAGGGGGAAGATGAGCAGTACTTC
CASSPYRQGEDEQYF
>TRBV20-1|NA|NA|TRBJ2-7
TGCAGTGCTCGGAGGGGACGGTTCGTGCCTTCGTACGAGCAGTACTTC
CSARRGRFVPSYEQYF
>TRBV20-1|NA|NA|TRBJ2-1
TGCAGTGCTATTTTGCTAGCATACAATGAGCAGTTCTTC
CSAILLAYNEQFF
>TRBV11-3|few|NA|TRBJ2-7
TGTGCCGGCAGCCCGGCGAACTACGAGCAGTACTTC
CAGSPANYEQYF
>TRBV19|NA|NA|TRBJ2-4
TGTGCCAGTACGAGAGGGGACGCCGAGATTGAGGACATTCAGTACTTC
CASTRGDAEIEDIQYF
>TRBV2|NA|TRBD2|TRBJ2-1
TGTGCCAGCACCCTGGAGGTCCTAGCGGGGGGCAATGAGCAGTTCTTC
CASTLEVLAGGNEQFF
>TRBV2|NA|TRBD1|TRBJ2-5
TGTGCCAGCAGTGTAATGGGACAGGGGATCATGGAGACCCAGTACTTC
CASSVMGQGIMETQYF
>TRBV7-2|few|NA|TRBJ2-3
TGTGCCAGCAGCTTAGCGCGGAGGGTTGGCATAGATACGCAGTATTTT
CASSLARRVGIDTQYF
>TRBV6-5|NA|NA|TRBJ2-7
TGTGCCAGCAGACGCAGGGGATCCTACGAGCAGTACTTC
CASRRRGSYEQYF